This TCR beta chain was sequenced during a study of CD8 T cells in Susac syndrome. Overall study: There were Susac syndrome patients who were therapy-naive at blood draw, others on corticosteroids, and others on intravenous immunoglobulin alone.

The CDR3 runs 15 residues. Germline V gene data show CDR1 as SGHRS and CDR2 as YFSETQ. V lost 0 bases and J lost 4, with 13 bases in between. RNA, at about 0.45 to 1 ug, was reverse transcribed with random hexamers. From the immunoSEQ multiplex PCR reads, TCRdb called clonotypes with MiXCR, one entry per CDR3 protein. The profile shows roughly 130,000 distinct CDR3 sequences, 90% to 95% of them singletons. This clonotype was sampled from a human donor with Susac syndrome. The chain carries TRBV5-1 and TRBJ1-1, with a possible D match to TRBD1 (6 bases). The source material was CD8+ T cells from PBMCs. CDR3 amino acids: CASSLVGGQGTEAFF. CDR3 coding DNA: TGCGCCAGCAGCTTGGTAGGGGGGCAGGGCACTGAAGCTTTCTTT.